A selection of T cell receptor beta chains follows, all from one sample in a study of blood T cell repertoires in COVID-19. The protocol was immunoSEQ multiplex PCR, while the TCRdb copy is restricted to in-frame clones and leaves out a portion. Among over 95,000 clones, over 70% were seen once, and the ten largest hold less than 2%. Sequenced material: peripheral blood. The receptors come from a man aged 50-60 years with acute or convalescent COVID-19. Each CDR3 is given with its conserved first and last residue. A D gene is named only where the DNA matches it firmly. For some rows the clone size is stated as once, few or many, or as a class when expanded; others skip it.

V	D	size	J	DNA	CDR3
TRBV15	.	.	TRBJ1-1	TGTGCCACCAGCAGGGCAAATTGGAACACTGAAGCTTTCTTT	CATSRANWNTEAFF
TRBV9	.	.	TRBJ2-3	TGTGCCAGCAGCGTAGGGCTAGCACGCACAGATACGCAGTATTTT	CASSVGLARTDTQYF
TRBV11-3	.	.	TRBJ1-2	TGTGCCAGCAGCTCCCAGGTTGGTCCGCCTAATCCTAACTATGGCTACACCTTC	CASSSQVGPPNPNYGYTF
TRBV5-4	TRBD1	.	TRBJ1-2	TGTGCCAGCAGCAGGGGACAGGCACAATATGGCTACACCTTC	CASSRGQAQYGYTF
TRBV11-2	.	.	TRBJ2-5	TGTGCCAGCAGCCGTTTCTCGAGGTACCAAGAGACCCAGTACTTC	CASSRFSRYQETQYF
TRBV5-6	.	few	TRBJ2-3	TGTGCCAGCAGCTTCATGGGGAGCGGCACAGATACGCAGTATTTT	CASSFMGSGTDTQYF
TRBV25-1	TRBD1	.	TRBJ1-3	TGTGCCAGCAGTAGGACAGGTGGAAACACCATATATTTT	CASSRTGGNTIYF
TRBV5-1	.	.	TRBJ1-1	TGCGCCAGCAGGATGGAGGACGTTATGAACACTGAAGCTTTCTTT	CASRMEDVMNTEAFF
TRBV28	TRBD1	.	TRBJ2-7	TGTGCCAGCAGTGACAGGGTTAGGGACGAGCAGTACTTC	CASSDRVRDEQYF
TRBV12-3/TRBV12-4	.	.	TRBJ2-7	TGTGCCAGCAGCCTTTTCCAGGCGTACGAGCAGTACTTC	CASSLFQAYEQYF
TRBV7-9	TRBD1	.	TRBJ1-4	TGTGCCAGCGGCCAAACAGGGGGCAATGAAAAACTGTTTTTT	CASGQTGGNEKLFF
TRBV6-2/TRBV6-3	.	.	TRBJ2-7	TGTGCCAGCAGTTACCCCCCAGGGGGGCTACCCTACGAGCAGTACTTC	CASSYPPGGLPYEQYF
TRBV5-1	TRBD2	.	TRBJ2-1	TGCGCCAGCAGTGGACTAGCGGGGAGCGGTGAGCAGTTCTTC	CASSGLAGSGEQFF
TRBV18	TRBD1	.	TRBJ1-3	TGTGCCAGCTCACGAGGGACAGGTCTTAACCGCTCTGGAAACACCATATATTTT	CASSRGTGLNRSGNTIYF
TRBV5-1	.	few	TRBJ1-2	TGCGCCAGCAGCCTTCCGACAGCCAGCTATGGCTACACCTTC	CASSLPTASYGYTF
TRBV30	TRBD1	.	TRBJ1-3	TGTGCCTGGGGACAGGGGTTTGGAAACACCATATATTTT	CAWGQGFGNTIYF